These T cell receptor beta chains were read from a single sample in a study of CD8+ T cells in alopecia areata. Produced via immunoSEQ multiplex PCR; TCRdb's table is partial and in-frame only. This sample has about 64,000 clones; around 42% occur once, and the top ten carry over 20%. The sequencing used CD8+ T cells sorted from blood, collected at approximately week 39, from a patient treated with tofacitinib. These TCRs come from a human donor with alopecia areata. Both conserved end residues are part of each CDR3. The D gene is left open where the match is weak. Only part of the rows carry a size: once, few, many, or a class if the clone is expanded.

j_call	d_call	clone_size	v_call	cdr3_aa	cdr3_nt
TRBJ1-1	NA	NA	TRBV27	CASSSADGKAFF	TGTGCCAGCAGTTCCGCGGATGGGAAGGCTTTCTTT
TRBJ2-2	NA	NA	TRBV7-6	CASSSPLNTGELFF	TGTGCCAGCAGCTCTCCATTGAACACCGGGGAGCTGTTTTTT
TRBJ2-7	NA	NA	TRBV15	CATSSSGWGEQYF	TGTGCCACCAGCAGCTCGGGATGGGGCGAGCAGTACTTC
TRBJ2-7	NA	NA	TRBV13	CASSEGATYEQYF	TGTGCCAGCAGTGAAGGGGCAACCTACGAGCAGTACTTC
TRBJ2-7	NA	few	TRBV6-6	CASSYRLAYEQYF	TGTGCCAGCAGTTACCGACTAGCCTACGAGCAGTACTTC
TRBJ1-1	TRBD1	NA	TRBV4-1	CASSQEDRGYGTEAFF	TGCGCCAGCAGCCAAGAGGACAGGGGTTATGGGACTGAAGCTTTCTTT
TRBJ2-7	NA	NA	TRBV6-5	CASSLRDGYEQYF	TGTGCCAGCAGCCTCCGGGACGGCTACGAGCAGTACTTC
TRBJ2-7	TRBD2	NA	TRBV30	CAWRFLAGIEQYF	TGTGCCTGGAGGTTCCTAGCGGGAATCGAGCAGTACTTC
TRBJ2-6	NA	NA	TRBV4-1	CASSQDSNSGANVLTF	TGTGCCAGCAGCCAAGACTCAAACTCTGGGGCCAACGTCCTGACTTTC
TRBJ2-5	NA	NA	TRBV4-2	CASSPQIQETQYF	TGTGCCAGCAGCCCTCAGATCCAAGAGACCCAGTACTTC
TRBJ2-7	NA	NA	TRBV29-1	CSVYLADPANDEQYF	TGCAGCGTTTACTTAGCGGACCCGGCAAACGACGAGCAGTACTTC
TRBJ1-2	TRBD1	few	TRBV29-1	CSVEGGQDPAANYGYTF	TGCAGCGTTGAAGGTGGACAGGATCCTGCAGCTAACTATGGCTACACCTTC
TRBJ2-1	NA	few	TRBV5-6	CASSLFRLGNNEQFF	TGTGCCAGCAGCTTGTTCAGACTAGGGAACAATGAGCAGTTCTTC
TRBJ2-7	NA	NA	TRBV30	CAWSVGASYEQYF	TGTGCCTGGAGTGTGGGAGCCTCCTACGAGCAGTACTTC
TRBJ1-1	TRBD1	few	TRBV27	CASSLAPRGVAFF	TGTGCCAGCAGTTTAGCCCCCAGGGGGGTGGCTTTCTTT
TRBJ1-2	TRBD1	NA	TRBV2	CASREWTGKARGYTF	TGTGCCAGCAGGGAGTGGACAGGAAAGGCCCGAGGCTACACCTTC
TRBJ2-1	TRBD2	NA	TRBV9	CASSVEGGRSSYNEQFF	TGTGCCAGCAGCGTAGAAGGCGGGAGGAGTTCCTACAATGAGCAGTTCTTC
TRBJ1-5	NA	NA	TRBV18	CASSGTNQPQHF	TGTGCCAGCTCAGGGACAAATCAGCCCCAGCATTTT
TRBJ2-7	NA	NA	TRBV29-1	CSVEWPDSYEQYF	TGCAGCGTTGAATGGCCGGACTCCTACGAGCAGTACTTC
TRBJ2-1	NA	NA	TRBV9	CASTDGGEQFF	TGTGCCAGCACCGACGGTGGGGAGCAGTTCTTC
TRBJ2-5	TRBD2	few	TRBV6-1	CASSEEIQAGGSRETQYF	TGTGCCAGCAGTGAAGAGATTCAGGCTGGCGGGAGTCGAGAGACCCAGTACTTC
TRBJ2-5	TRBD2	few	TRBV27	CASSLRLALVETQYF	TGTGCCAGCAGTTTAAGACTAGCGCTGGTAGAGACCCAGTACTTC
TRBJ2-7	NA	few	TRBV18	CASSPQAFASSSYEQYF	TGTGCCAGCTCACCACAAGCTTTTGCTAGTTCCTCCTACGAGCAGTACTTC
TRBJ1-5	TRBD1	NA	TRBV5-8	CASSSDRVIIRPQHF	TGTGCCAGCAGCTCCGACAGGGTGATTATCCGGCCCCAGCATTTT